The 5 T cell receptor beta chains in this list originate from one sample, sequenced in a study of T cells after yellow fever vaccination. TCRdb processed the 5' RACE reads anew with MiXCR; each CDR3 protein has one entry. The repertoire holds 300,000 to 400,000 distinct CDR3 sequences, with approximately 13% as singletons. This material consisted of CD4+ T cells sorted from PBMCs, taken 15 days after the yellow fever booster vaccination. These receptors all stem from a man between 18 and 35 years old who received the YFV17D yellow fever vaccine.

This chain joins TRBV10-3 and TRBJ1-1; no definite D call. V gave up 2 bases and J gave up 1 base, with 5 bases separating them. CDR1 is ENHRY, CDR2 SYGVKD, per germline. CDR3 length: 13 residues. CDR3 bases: TGTGCCATCAGTGAGCGACAGAACACTGAAGCTTTCTTT. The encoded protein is CAISERQNTEAFF.

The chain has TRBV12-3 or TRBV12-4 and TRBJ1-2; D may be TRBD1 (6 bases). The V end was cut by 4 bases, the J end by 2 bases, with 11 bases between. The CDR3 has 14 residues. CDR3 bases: TGTGCCAGCAGTTGGGGGCTTTCCAACTATGGCTACACCTTC. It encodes CASSWGLSNYGYTF.

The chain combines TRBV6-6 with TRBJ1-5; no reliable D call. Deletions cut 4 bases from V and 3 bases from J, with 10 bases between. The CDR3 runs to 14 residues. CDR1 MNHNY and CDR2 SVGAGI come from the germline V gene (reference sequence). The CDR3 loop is CASSWEGTNQPQHF. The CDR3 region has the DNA TGTGCCAGCAGTTGGGAGGGTACCAATCAGCCCCAGCATTTT.

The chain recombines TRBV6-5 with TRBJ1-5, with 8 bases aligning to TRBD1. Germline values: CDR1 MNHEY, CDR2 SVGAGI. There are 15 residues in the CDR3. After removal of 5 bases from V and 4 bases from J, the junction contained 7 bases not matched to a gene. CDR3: CASSPQGASNQPQHF. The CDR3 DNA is TGTGCCAGCAGTCCCCAGGGGGCGAGTAATCAGCCCCAGCATTTT.

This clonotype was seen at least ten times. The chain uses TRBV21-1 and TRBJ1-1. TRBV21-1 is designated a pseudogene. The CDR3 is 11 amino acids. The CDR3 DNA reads TGTGCCAGCAACTCAGGAACTGAAGCTTTCTTT. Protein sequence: CASNSGTEAFF.